This T cell receptor beta chain was captured in a study of early T cells in non-severe SARS-CoV-2 infection (dated by TCRdb to about 2021). About the investigation overall: Because TCR sequencing relied on bulk RNA taken from unsorted whole blood, pairing of alpha and beta chains was not possible.

Paper-wide results and their limitations: VDJdb matching was skewed toward anti-spike CD8 responses and likely underestimated virus-specific expansions by missing private and CD4 specificities.

Libraries were built with 5' RACE. Reads for this sample came from a NextSeq 500. The TCR library protocol attached unique molecular identifiers to individual cDNA molecules to correct for sequencing error and PCR bias. Both TCR alpha and beta chains were sequenced, and tight co-correlation was observed between alpha and beta sequence abundances in each sample. In the authors' own workflow: V gene, J gene and CDR3 annotation of TCR sequences was performed with Decombinator V4. Expanded TCRs were defined as changing significantly between any two time points under a Poisson model with p below 0.0001. TCR abundances were normalised to the total number of TCRs sequenced per sample and were expressed as counts per million. TRAV1-2 paired with TRAJ12, TRAJ20 or TRAJ33 defined MAIT TCRs, while TRAV10 paired with TRAJ18 defined iNKT TCRs. VDJdb, accessed 1 November 2021, was searched for CMV, EBV and SARS-CoV-2 annotated TCRs, with TCRs annotated for multiple antigens excluded. TCRdb cleaned the public reads at Q25 with fastp, built clones with MiXCR and kept in-frame beta chains. A single entry per CDR3 protein holds the most common genes and DNA from its merged rows. The V and J calls were determined by TCRdb, not by the authors. This sample lists some 87,000 distinct CDR3 sequences; 9% to 13% were detected once. Clones ranked in the top ten supply over 2% of the sample.

A case-control design nested within a healthcare worker cohort in London, UK, was used, with weekly nasopharyngeal swab PCR tests and blood sampling performed. Healthcare workers were enrolled in the week of the UK lockdown, from 23 to 31 March 2020, and were followed every week for up to roughly 16 weeks. The germline V gene specifies SQVTM as CDR1 and ANQGSEA as CDR2. From the cysteine through the phenylalanine, the CDR3 covers 14 amino acids. Solely the CDR3 DNA is kept, with 42 bases framed from the first base. The table lists this clonotype with a few counts. Its antigen target is currently unknown. There are no base qualities to consult, and no much larger clone falls within one base.

The sample was whole blood. The sequence derives from an adult who was a healthcare worker with PCR-confirmed SARS-CoV-2 infection or an uninfected control (not recorded which). The V gene is TRBV29-1 and the J gene is TRBJ2-5; the best D guess is TRBD2, with 6 bases matching. The CDR3 has the sequence CSSGGAGGQETQYF. The bases read TGCAGTTCCGGGGGAGCGGGCGGCCAAGAGACCCAGTACTTC.